The 26 T cell receptor beta chains reported below all come from one sample, sequenced in a study of cytomegalovirus exposure and HLA in healthy donors. The PCR made use of 60 Vbeta and 13 Jbeta primers. TCRdb's table, derived via immunoSEQ multiplex PCR, lists solely in-frame clones and lacks some. The sample has 150,000 to 200,000 clones, approximately 78% seen once; the top ten hold approximately 6.5%. What was sequenced was PBMCs. These receptors were obtained from a woman aged 45 to 65 in good health and CMV-seropositive.

The chain has TRBV2 and TRBJ2-5; TRBD2 agrees at 7 bases. This CDR3 region has 13 residues. Germline values: CDR1 SNHLY, CDR2 FYNNEI. V was clipped by 8 bases and J by 5 bases; unmatched bases: 8. The CDR3 DNA sequence: TGTGCCAGCGGCCCCGGGACTACTGAGACCCAGTACTTC. Encoded protein: CASGPGTTETQYF.

V gene TRBV28 combines with J gene TRBJ1-5; D remains ambiguous. V shed 3 bases and J shed 6 bases, with 15 bases lying between them. The CDR3 runs 15 residues. CDR1 is MDHEN, CDR2 SYDVKM, per germline. CDR3 in amino acids: CASSFFVAVGQPQHF. CDR3 DNA: TGTGCCAGCAGTTTTTTTGTAGCAGTGGGTCAGCCCCAGCATTTT.

The chain couples TRBV28 to TRBJ2-2; D is unresolved. Germline CDR1 MDHEN, CDR2 SYDVKM. Deletions cut 7 bases from V and 3 bases from J, with 9 bases between. This CDR3 has 13 amino acids. The CDR3 region has the DNA TGTGCCAGCACTCCTGCGGACACCGGGGAGCTGTTTTTT. Its translation: CASTPADTGELFF. Combining the CDR3 with reference TRBV28 and TRBJ2-2 gives the whole variable domain DVKVTQSSRYLVKRTGEKVFLECVQDMDHENMFWYRQDPGLGLRLIYFSYDVKMKEKGDIPEGYSVSREKKERFSLILESASTNQTSMYLCASTPADTGELFFGEGSRLTVL.

The CDR3 loop is CSVEREGNYGYTF. The CDR3 DNA reads as TGCAGCGTTGAAAGGGAGGGTAACTATGGCTACACCTTC. The V gene is TRBV29-1, the J gene TRBJ1-2; no reliable D call. This CDR3 is 13 amino acids long. V lost 2 bases, J lost 1 base, and 8 bases lay in between. Looked up from germline, CDR1 is SQVTM and CDR2 is ANQGSEA.

V usage is TRBV10-1 and J usage is TRBJ2-3; TRBD2 agrees at 8 bases. Germline V gene sequence: CDR1 WNHNN, CDR2 SYGVQD (reference sequence). There are 14 residues in the CDR3. V shed 4 bases and J 1 base; nucleotides not matched to a gene: 1. The CDR3 coding sequence is TGCGCCAGCAGTGCGACTAGCGGCACAGATACGCAGTATTTT. Protein sequence: CASSATSGTDTQYF.

This chain links TRBV25-1 with TRBJ1-2; D gene unclear. Trimming took off 1 base at V and 3 bases at J, with 9 bases between the two ends. CDR3 size: 14 residues. Germline CDR1 reads MGHDK; CDR2 reads SYGVNS. As DNA, the CDR3 is TGTGCCAGCAGTGAATCCCTGGCGGACTATGGCTACACCTTC. Translated, it gives CASSESLADYGYTF.

This chain uses TRBV2 with TRBJ1-2; 10 nucleotides align to TRBD1. With V trimmed by 6 bases and J by 7 bases, 5 bases remained unmatched. CDR3 length: 13 amino acids. Per the germline V gene, CDR1 is SNHLY and CDR2 is FYNNEI. The CDR3 DNA reads TGTGCCAGCAGGCCGGGACAGGGGTTTGGCTACACCTTC. Its protein product is CASRPGQGFGYTF. The full variable domain, completed using reference TRBV2 and TRBJ1-2, is EPEVTQTPSHQVTQMGQEVILRCVPISNHLYFYWYRQILGQKVEFLVSFYNNEISEKSEIFDDQFSVERPDGSNFTLKIRSTKLEDSAMYFCASRPGQGFGYTFGSGTRLTVV.

The chain recombines TRBV7-2 with TRBJ2-7, with D possibly TRBD1 on 6 matching bases. Trimming stripped 1 base from V and 6 bases from J, with 13 bases between. This CDR3 is 14 amino acids long. CDR1 and CDR2 (germline): SGHTA, FQGNSA. Here the CDR3 DNA reads TGTGCCAGCAGCTTAGACAGGGACGCGGCCGAGCAGTACTTC. Translated: CASSLDRDAAEQYF.

The gene calls are TRBV7-9 and TRBJ2-5; 11 bases are shared with TRBD1. J gave up 3 bases and V 4 bases, and 1 base lay outside the gene matches. The CDR3 has 14 residues. The germline V gene encodes CDR1 SEHNR and CDR2 FQNEAQ (reference sequence). Written as DNA, the CDR3 is TGTGCCAGCAGCTGGGGACAGGGGGAAGAGACCCAGTACTTC. It specifies CASSWGQGEETQYF.

The chain employs TRBV28 and TRBJ2-5; 11 positions agree with TRBD2. The CDR3 is 14 residues long. The germline gives CDR1 MDHEN, CDR2 SYDVKM. With V trimmed by 6 bases and J by 4 bases, 4 bases remained unmatched. The CDR3 DNA reads TGTGCCAGCAGATGGCTAGCGGGAGGAGAGACCCAGTACTTC. Residues: CASRWLAGGETQYF.

This clone was detected only once. The chain carries TRBV19 and TRBJ1-5; D remains unclear. The CDR3 contains 12 residues. Germline V gene data show CDR1 as LNHDA and CDR2 as SQIVND (reference sequence). The V end lost 5 bases, the J end lost 6 bases, and 8 bases lay between the germline ends. The CDR3 DNA is TGTGCCAGTAGTGATCGGAGTCAGCCCCAGCATTTT. It translates to CASSDRSQPQHF.

The V and J genes are TRBV29-1 and TRBJ2-1, with D possibly matching TRBD2 (5 bases). The CDR3 consists of 13 residues. CDR1 and CDR2 (germline): SQVTM, ANQGSEA. The germline V and J ends were trimmed by 4 bases and 6 bases, with 13 bases remaining between them. The CDR3 nucleotides read TGCAGCGTTGGGCCTAGCAGATTCAATGAGCAGTTCTTC. Translation: CSVGPSRFNEQFF.

The chain joins TRBV5-6 to TRBJ1-2, with unresolved D. V lost 5 bases and J 2 bases, leaving 10 bases between the germline ends. The CDR3 is made up of 13 amino acids. Per germline, CDR1 SGHDT and CDR2 YYEEEE. The CDR3 here is CASRPSENYGYTF. As DNA, the CDR3 is TGTGCCAGCAGACCCTCCGAGAACTATGGCTACACCTTC.

The chain employs TRBV19 and TRBJ1-5; no definite D call. Trimming left V 3 bases short and J 3 bases short, with 9 bases between. Germline V CDR1 and CDR2: LNHDA, SQIVND (reference sequence). This CDR3 region has 14 residues. The CDR3 DNA sequence: TGTGCCAGTAGTATCCAACAGTCCAATCAGCCCCAGCATTTT. It is translated as CASSIQQSNQPQHF.

V gene TRBV28 combines with J gene TRBJ1-2; the D gene is possibly TRBD1 (6 bases). Germline V gene data show CDR1 as MDHEN and CDR2 as SYDVKM. V lost 8 bases to trimming and J lost 4 bases, with 14 bases between them. This CDR3 has 13 residues. CDR3 sequence: CASRQEDLYGYTF. CDR3 nucleotide sequence: TGTGCCAGCCGACAGGAGGATCTCTATGGCTACACCTTC.

This chain uses TRBV28 with TRBJ1-1, with 10 nucleotides matching TRBD1. The ends lost 10 bases at V and 4 bases at J; junction bases unmatched: 9. This CDR3 region has 14 residues. Germline-derived CDR1 and CDR2 are MDHEN and SYDVKM. CDR3 sequence (DNA): TGTGCCACCTGGACAGGGGGGGAGGGCACTGAAGCTTTCTTT. Translating gives CATWTGGEGTEAFF. The whole variable domain, filled in from reference TRBV28 and TRBJ1-1, reads DVKVTQSSRYLVKRTGEKVFLECVQDMDHENMFWYRQDPGLGLRLIYFSYDVKMKEKGDIPEGYSVSREKKERFSLILESASTNQTSMYLCATWTGGEGTEAFFGQGTRLTVV.

This rearrangement joins TRBV19 to TRBJ2-7; D perhaps matches TRBD2 (5 bases). The CDR3 sequence is 15 residues long. Germline lookup yields CDR1 LNHDA and CDR2 SQIVND (reference sequence). Deletions cut 4 bases from V and 6 bases from J, with 19 bases between. The CDR3 loop is CASSTQARVGLEQYF. DNA for the CDR3: TGTGCCAGTAGTACCCAGGCACGAGTCGGACTCGAGCAGTACTTC.

V usage is TRBV9 and J usage is TRBJ2-1; D may be TRBD2 (6 bases). CDR1 is SGDLS, CDR2 YYNGEE, per germline. Trimming removed 5 bases at V and 0 bases at J, with 12 bases between. The CDR3 runs to 15 residues. The CDR3 bases are TGTGCCAGCAGTGAGGCCGGGAGCTCCTACAATGAGCAGTTCTTC. Encoded protein: CASSEAGSSYNEQFF. The full variable domain, completed using reference TRBV9 and TRBJ2-1, is DSGVTQTPKHLITATGQRVTLRCSPRSGDLSVYWYQQSLDQGLQFLIQYYNGEERAKGNILERFSAQQFPDLHSELNLSSLELGDSALYFCASSEAGSSYNEQFFGPGTRLTVL.

V usage is TRBV6-5 and J usage is TRBJ1-1; tentatively, D is TRBD1 (5 bases). The CDR3 sequence is 11 residues long. CDR1 MNHEY and CDR2 SVGAGI come from the germline V gene. V shed 5 bases and J shed 7 bases, with 8 bases lying between them. CDR3 nucleotides: TGTGCCAGCAGTCCGGGGGGTGAAGCTTTCTTT. It is translated as CASSPGGEAFF.

The rearrangement links TRBV10-3 to TRBJ1-1; TRBD1 might be the D (6 bases). V was cut by 7 bases and J by 0 bases, with 6 bases left in between. This CDR3 region has 12 residues. Germline CDR1 and CDR2: ENHRY and SYGVKD. The DNA of the CDR3 is TGTGCCATCAAGGGGGTGAACACTGAAGCTTTCTTT. Translation: CAIKGVNTEAFF.

This chain joins TRBV5-1 and TRBJ1-3; 9 bases align to TRBD1. This CDR3 region has 14 residues. Per germline, CDR1 SGHRS and CDR2 YFSETQ. Trimming cost V 4 bases and J 4 bases; bases outside gene matches: 3. The CDR3 DNA follows: TGCGCCAGCAGCGCCGGGACAGGGGGAAACACCATATATTTT. This gives the protein CASSAGTGGNTIYF.

The genes are TRBV28 and TRBJ1-1; the D is unclear. Germline CDR1 MDHEN, CDR2 SYDVKM. The CDR3 is 13 residues long. V was shortened by 7 bases and J by 6 bases, with 15 bases between the two germline ends. The CDR3 region is CASTLPQQAEAFF. DNA of the CDR3: TGTGCCAGCACCCTACCTCAGCAGGCTGAAGCTTTCTTT.

The chain carries TRBV19 and TRBJ1-5, with 8 bases aligning to TRBD1. The CDR3 length is 13 residues. Germline CDR1 and CDR2: LNHDA and SQIVND (reference sequence). The V and J ends lost 6 bases and 3 bases, in that order; junction bases with no gene match: 1. Written as DNA, the CDR3 is TGTGCCAGTAGGGACAGGGCCAATCAGCCCCAGCATTTT. Its protein is CASRDRANQPQHF. The variable domain in full, with the rest retrieved from reference TRBV19 and TRBJ1-5, is DGGITQSPKYLFRKEGQNVTLSCEQNLNHDAMYWYRQDPGQGLRLIYYSQIVNDFQKGDIAEGYSVSREKKESFPLTVTSAQKNPTAFYLCASRDRANQPQHFGDGTRLSIL.

The chain recombines TRBV6-5 with TRBJ1-6; TRBD1 matches 8 bases. Losses at the gene ends were 5 bases for V and 7 bases for J; bases not matched to a gene: 7. From germline, CDR1 is MNHEY and CDR2 SVGAGI. There are 15 residues in the CDR3. CDR3 protein: CASSRLDRGNSPLHF. The CDR3 coding sequence is TGTGCCAGCAGTAGACTAGACAGGGGAAATTCACCCCTCCACTTT.

The rearrangement links TRBV28 to TRBJ1-6, with D possibly TRBD1 on 5 matching bases. The CDR3 is made up of 17 amino acids. Trimming cost V 5 bases and J 0 bases, with 14 bases left between them. Per germline, CDR1 MDHEN and CDR2 SYDVKM. In DNA form, the CDR3 reads TGTGCCAGCAGTACCCCAGGGATCAGCTCCTATAATTCACCCCTCCACTTT. This gives the protein CASSTPGISSYNSPLHF.

V is TRBV6-1 and J is TRBJ1-1, with D possibly TRBD1 on 5 matching bases. The CDR3 has 16 residues. CDR1 and CDR2 (germline): MNHNS, SASEGT. Trimming shortened V by 3 bases and J by 3 bases, and 17 bases separated the two germline ends. CDR3 sequence: CASSEELVGGDTEAFF. CDR3 nucleotides: TGTGCCAGCAGTGAGGAATTGGTGGGGGGGGACACTGAAGCTTTCTTT.